The rows below give T cell receptor beta chains drawn from one sample of a study of control samples from healthy donors and cancer patients. Some clones are missing from TCRdb's copy, which holds only in-frame ones; the method was immunoSEQ multiplex PCR. Of around 250,000 clones in the sample, roughly 80% were seen once. Sequenced: PBMCs. The receptors were sampled from a woman in her fifties or sixties with lung cancer. Each CDR3 is given with its conserved first and last residue. The D gene is left open where the match is weak. The size of a clone is reported for some rows only, either as once, few or many, or as a class for expanded clones.

>TRBD1|many|TRBJ1-2|TRBV6-5
CASTLNRGLEGYTF
TGTGCCAGCACCTTGAACAGGGGGCTGGAGGGCTACACCTTC
>.|.|TRBJ1-2|TRBV5-1
CASSLEGRNYGYTF
TGCGCCAGCAGCTTGGAAGGCAGGAACTATGGCTACACCTTC
>TRBD1|.|TRBJ1-1|TRBV27
CASTRTGGYTEAFF
TGTGCCAGCACCAGGACAGGGGGCTACACTGAAGCTTTCTTT
>.|.|TRBJ1-5|TRBV16
CASSQWLTESNQPQHF
TGTGCCAGCAGCCAATGGTTGACAGAATCCAATCAGCCCCAGCATTTT
>TRBD2|.|TRBJ2-3|TRBV3-1/TRBV3-2
CASAAGVSTDTQYF
TGTGCCAGCGCAGCGGGGGTATCCACAGATACGCAGTATTTT
>TRBD2|.|TRBJ2-7|TRBV30
CAWAPQVLARNEQYF
TGTGCCTGGGCACCGCAGGTACTAGCGCGGAACGAGCAGTACTTC
>.|.|TRBJ2-7|TRBV29-1
CSVGPERYEQYF
TGCAGCGTTGGTCCAGAGCGCTACGAGCAGTACTTC
>.|.|TRBJ2-5|TRBV7-8
CASSLIAPPQETQYF
TGTGCCAGCAGCTTGATCGCGCCCCCACAAGAGACCCAGTACTTC
>TRBD1|.|TRBJ1-1|TRBV29-1
CSVQGQSDTEAFF
TGCAGCGTCCAGGGACAGTCGGACACTGAAGCTTTCTTT
>TRBD2|.|TRBJ2-7|TRBV5-4
CASSPSSGLFYEQYF
TGTGCCAGCAGCCCTTCCTCGGGACTATTCTACGAGCAGTACTTC
>.|.|TRBJ2-5|TRBV19
CASSLDPASETQYF
TGTGCCAGTAGCCTAGACCCAGCGTCAGAGACCCAGTACTTC
>TRBD1|.|TRBJ2-6|TRBV19
CASSSGGSGANVLTF
TGTGCCAGTAGTTCAGGGGGTTCTGGGGCCAACGTCCTGACTTTC
>.|.|TRBJ1-2|TRBV6-5
CASKIDFTNYGYTF
TGTGCCAGCAAGATCGACTTTACTAACTATGGCTACACCTTC
>.|.|TRBJ2-7|TRBV6-5
CASTNTGAEYF
TGTGCCAGCACTAACACGGGGGCTGAGTACTTC
>.|.|TRBJ2-7|TRBV4-1
CASSQGSSYEQYF
TGCGCCAGCAGCCAAGGGAGCTCCTACGAGCAGTACTTC
>TRBD1|.|TRBJ1-1|TRBV28
CASRGTANTEAFF
TGTGCCAGCAGGGGGACAGCGAACACTGAAGCTTTCTTT
>.|.|TRBJ2-7|TRBV5-1
CASSLAAGQYYEQYF
TGCGCCAGCAGCTTGGCCGCAGGGCAGTACTACGAGCAGTACTTC
>.|many|TRBJ1-1|TRBV10-3
CAIRKGMNTEAFF
TGTGCCATCAGGAAGGGAATGAACACTGAAGCTTTCTTT
>.|.|TRBJ1-2|TRBV19
CASSRTFRGSYGYTF
TGTGCCAGTAGCAGAACATTCAGGGGAAGCTATGGCTACACCTTC
>.|.|TRBJ2-5|TRBV7-3
CASSPRVSSLETQYF
TGTGCCAGCAGCCCCCGGGTCTCAAGTTTGGAGACCCAGTACTTC
>.|.|TRBJ2-5|TRBV3-1/TRBV3-2
CASREGGGRETQYF
TGTGCCAGCAGGGAAGGGGGGGGCCGAGAGACCCAGTACTTC
>.|.|TRBJ1-5|TRBV12-5
CASGLTNQPQHF
TGTGCTAGTGGTTTGACGAATCAGCCCCAGCATTTT
>.|.|TRBJ1-2|TRBV11-1
CASSPGTVRGGYTF
TGTGCCAGCAGCCCGGGGACGGTGAGAGGTGGCTACACCTTC
>.|.|TRBJ2-4|TRBV28
CASSYSISAGIQYF
TGTGCCAGCAGTTACTCAATTTCGGCGGGCATTCAGTACTTC
>.|.|TRBJ1-4|TRBV11-2
CASSLSLAGYEKLFF
TGTGCCAGCAGCTTATCTTTGGCAGGATATGAAAAACTGTTTTTT
>.|few|TRBJ1-5|TRBV27
CASSFRRGYQPQHF
TGTGCCAGCAGTTTTCGACGGGGGTATCAGCCCCAGCATTTT
>.|.|TRBJ1-6|TRBV7-8
CASSHREGTNSPLHF
TGTGCCAGCAGCCATAGGGAGGGAACAAATTCACCCCTCCACTTT
>.|.|TRBJ2-3|TRBV2
CASSEVLANTQYF
TGTGCCAGCAGTGAAGTTCTAGCGAATACGCAGTATTTT
>TRBD2|.|TRBJ2-1|TRBV9
CASSVVTAGGPLSYNEQFF
TGTGCCAGCAGCGTAGTGACAGCGGGGGGTCCCCTCTCCTACAATGAGCAGTTCTTC
>TRBD2|.|TRBJ2-3|TRBV5-6
CASSVGTSPDTDTQYF
TGTGCCAGCAGCGTCGGGACTAGCCCTGACACAGATACGCAGTATTTT
>.|once|TRBJ1-6|TRBV6-2/TRBV6-3
CASSYIVQGSPLHF
TGTGCCAGCAGTTACATTGTACAGGGATCACCCCTCCACTTT
>.|.|TRBJ1-3|TRBV18
CASSPWTPRSGNTIYF
TGTGCCAGCTCACCATGGACACCTCGCTCTGGAAACACCATATATTTT
>TRBD1|once|TRBJ2-5|TRBV6-5
CASSGTGVETQYF
TGTGCCAGCAGCGGGACAGGGGTAGAGACCCAGTACTTC
>TRBD1|once|TRBJ2-3|TRBV5-4
CASSLTGAIAYTQYF
TGTGCCAGCAGCTTGACAGGGGCCATAGCCTATACGCAGTATTTT
>TRBD1|.|TRBJ1-1|TRBV5-1
CASSQTGGVNTEAFF
TGCGCCAGCAGCCAGACAGGGGGCGTCAACACTGAAGCTTTCTTT